The text below deals with one T cell receptor beta chain. What it binds is unknown. Isolation recovered at least 6 million PBMCs from every sample. Per sample, at least 5 micrograms of total RNA were extracted. CDR3 length equals 15 residues. V was trimmed by 4 bases and J by 4 bases, leaving 17 bases between them. The germline gives CDR1 LGHDT, CDR2 YNNKEL (reference sequence). The data were obtained in a study of blood T cells in healthy people across ages. General study points: With naive T cell percentage, TCR beta diversity showed a strong correlation.

Primed by a sample-barcoded 5' primer and a J-beta primer mix, a second PCR proceeded for 7 to 11 cycles. One entry per CDR3 protein, called by TCRdb with MiXCR from the 5' RACE reads. The repertoire includes about 1,000,000 distinct CDR3 sequences, more than 35% of them detected once, and about 19% sits in the top ten. This sequence joins TRBV3-1 and TRBJ2-7; D may be TRBD1 or TRBD2 (7 bases each). The sequencing input was blood. The TCR originated in a woman in her sixties or seventies in good health. The CDR3: CASSLRGDRLYEQYF. The CDR3 region has the DNA TGTGCCAGCAGCCTACGGGGGGACAGACTTTACGAGCAGTACTTC.